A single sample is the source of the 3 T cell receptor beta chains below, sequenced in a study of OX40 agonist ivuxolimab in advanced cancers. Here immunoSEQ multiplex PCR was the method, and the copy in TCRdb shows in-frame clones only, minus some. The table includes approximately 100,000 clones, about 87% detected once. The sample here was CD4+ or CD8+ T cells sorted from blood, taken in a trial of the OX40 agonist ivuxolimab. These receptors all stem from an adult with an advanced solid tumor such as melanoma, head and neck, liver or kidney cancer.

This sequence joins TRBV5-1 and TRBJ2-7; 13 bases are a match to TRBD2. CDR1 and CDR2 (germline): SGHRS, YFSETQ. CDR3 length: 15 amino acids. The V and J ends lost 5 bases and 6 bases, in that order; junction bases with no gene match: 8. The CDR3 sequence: CASRAGTSGVGEQYF. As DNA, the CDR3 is TGCGCCAGCAGAGCTGGGACTAGCGGGGTTGGCGAGCAGTACTTC.

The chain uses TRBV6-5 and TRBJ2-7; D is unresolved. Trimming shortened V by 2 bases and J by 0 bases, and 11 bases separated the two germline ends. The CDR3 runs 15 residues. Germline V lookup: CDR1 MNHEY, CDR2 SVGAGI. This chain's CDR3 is CASSYGQASSYEQYF. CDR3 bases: TGTGCCAGCAGTTACGGGCAGGCGAGCTCCTACGAGCAGTACTTC.

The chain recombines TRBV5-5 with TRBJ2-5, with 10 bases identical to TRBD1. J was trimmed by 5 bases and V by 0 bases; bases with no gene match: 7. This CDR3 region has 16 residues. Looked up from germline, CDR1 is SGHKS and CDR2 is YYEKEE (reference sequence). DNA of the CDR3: TGTGCCAGCAGCTTGGTTTGGGGACAGGGGAGGGAGACCCAGTACTTC. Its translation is CASSLVWGQGRETQYF.